The rows below give T cell receptor beta chains drawn from one sample of a study of Tregs in tolerant kidney transplant recipients. Assay used: immunoSEQ multiplex PCR; TCRdb lists only in-frame clones, some missing. The sample holds about 83,000 clones, roughly 98% seen once. This specimen consisted of CD4+ T cells from blood, obtained before the transplant. The receptors stem from a human donor who received a combined kidney and bone marrow transplant. Each CDR3 is given with its conserved first and last residue. The order of the fields is J gene, V gene, clone size, D gene, CDR3 protein, CDR3 DNA. A D gene is named only where the DNA matches it firmly. Size values are once, few and many counts, or a class for expanded clones, and some rows have none.

>TRBJ1-1|TRBV11-3|-|TRBD1
CASSPRTGDLMKNTEAFF
TGTGCCAGCAGCCCCCGGACAGGGGATCTCATGAAAAACACTGAAGCTTTCTTT
>TRBJ2-3|TRBV11-3|once|TRBD2
CASSLAGGRADTQYF
TGTGCCAGCAGCTTAGCGGGGGGGCGGGCAGATACGCAGTATTTT
>TRBJ2-3|TRBV19|once|-
CASSIETTGLGFTDTQYF
TGTGCCAGTAGTATAGAGACCACGGGACTCGGTTTCACAGATACGCAGTATTTT
>TRBJ1-1|TRBV7-8|-|-
CASSLFRDTEAFF
TGTGCCAGCAGCTTGTTCAGGGACACTGAAGCTTTCTTT
>TRBJ2-2|TRBV14|-|-
CASSLLASRTGELFF
TGTGCCAGCAGCCTGTTGGCTAGTCGCACCGGGGAGCTGTTTTTT
>TRBJ1-2|TRBV6-6|-|TRBD1
CASSYRQGAHGYTF
TGTGCCAGCAGTTACCGACAGGGGGCGCATGGCTACACCTTC
>TRBJ2-7|TRBV4-1|-|TRBD2
CASSQRLAGGETYEQYF
TGCGCCAGCAGCCAAAGACTAGCGGGAGGGGAAACCTACGAGCAGTACTTC
>TRBJ2-7|TRBV27|-|TRBD1
CASRFRDRAYEQYF
TGTGCCAGCCGATTCCGGGACAGGGCCTACGAGCAGTACTTC
>TRBJ2-3|TRBV28|-|-
CASSVASTDTQYF
TGTGCCAGCAGCGTAGCGAGCACAGATACGCAGTATTTT
>TRBJ1-4|TRBV28|-|TRBD1
CASSSGGGEGHEKLFF
TGTGCCAGCAGTTCCGGAGGGGGCGAAGGGCATGAAAAACTGTTTTTT
>TRBJ2-6|TRBV27|-|TRBD1
CASSFLGQGVPGANVLTF
TGTGCCAGCAGTTTTTTAGGACAGGGTGTACCTGGGGCCAACGTCCTGACTTTC
>TRBJ2-7|TRBV6-5|-|-
CASSLRRGWEQYF
TGTGCCAGCAGTTTACGTCGGGGGTGGGAGCAGTACTTC
>TRBJ1-1|TRBV19|-|TRBD1
CAIRDRGLNTEAFF
TGTGCCATCCGGGACAGGGGGTTGAACACTGAAGCTTTCTTT
>TRBJ2-1|TRBV4-1|-|TRBD1
CASSLPGQGKKEQFF
TGCGCCAGCAGCCTTCCGGGACAGGGAAAAAAGGAGCAGTTCTTC
>TRBJ2-2|TRBV5-4|-|-
CASSLLVGGELFF
TGTGCCAGCAGCTTGTTAGTCGGCGGGGAGCTGTTTTTT
>TRBJ1-4|TRBV6-6|-|-
CASSYLQGEEEKLFF
TGTGCCAGCAGTTATCTACAGGGAGAGGAGGAAAAACTGTTTTTT
>TRBJ1-1|TRBV7-2|-|-
CASSFTPMGAGTEAFF
TGTGCCAGCAGCTTCACCCCGATGGGGGCGGGCACTGAAGCTTTCTTT
>TRBJ2-1|TRBV7-9|-|TRBD1
CASSLGDRIDNEQFF
TGTGCCAGCAGCTTGGGGGACAGGATCGACAATGAGCAGTTCTTC
>TRBJ1-1|TRBV14|-|-
CASSQIRDFGQIMNTEAFF
TGTGCCAGCAGCCAAATTAGGGACTTCGGTCAGATCATGAACACTGAAGCTTTCTTT
>TRBJ2-7|TRBV4-3|-|-
CASSQDPYLYEQYF
TGCGCCAGCAGCCAAGATCCCTACTTGTACGAGCAGTACTTC
>TRBJ2-1|TRBV10-3|-|TRBD2
CAISGAGLAGSSYNEQFF
TGTGCCATCAGCGGGGCGGGACTAGCGGGGAGCTCCTACAATGAGCAGTTCTTC
>TRBJ1-2|TRBV19|-|-
CASSIQGGTDYGYTF
TGTGCCAGTAGTATACAGGGAGGGACTGACTATGGCTACACCTTC
>TRBJ1-2|TRBV7-9|-|TRBD1
CASSLDRGSGYGYTF
TGTGCCAGCAGCTTAGACAGGGGCTCGGGCTATGGCTACACCTTC
>TRBJ1-2|TRBV7-2|-|-
CASSLARGPSRNYGYTF
TGTGCCAGCAGCTTAGCCAGGGGTCCGAGTCGCAACTATGGCTACACCTTC
>TRBJ2-5|TRBV19|-|-
CASGRETQYF
TGTGCCAGTGGCAGGGAGACCCAGTACTTC
>TRBJ2-2|TRBV5-1|-|TRBD2
CASTRLAGGNTGELFF
TGCGCCAGCACAAGACTAGCGGGGGGCAACACCGGGGAGCTGTTTTTT
>TRBJ2-7|TRBV30|-|-
CAWSRGSYEQYF
TGTGCCTGGAGTCGGGGATCCTACGAGCAGTACTTC
>TRBJ2-1|TRBV11-2|-|TRBD2
CASSPPSSGASYNEQFF
TGTGCCAGCAGCCCGCCTTCTAGCGGGGCCTCCTACAATGAGCAGTTCTTC
>TRBJ2-3|TRBV7-2|-|-
CASSFPGETQYF
TGTGCCAGCAGCTTCCCCGGGGAGACGCAGTATTTT
>TRBJ1-2|TRBV7-3|-|-
CASSSSSDSNYGYTF
TGTGCCAGCAGCTCGTCGAGTGACTCTAACTATGGCTACACCTTC
>TRBJ1-1|TRBV9|-|-
CASSVAGLNTEAFF
TGTGCCAGCAGCGTCGCAGGGTTGAACACTGAAGCTTTCTTT
>TRBJ1-1|TRBV7-9|-|TRBD1
CASSYTGGTEAFF
TGTGCCAGCAGTTATACAGGGGGGACTGAAGCTTTCTTT
>TRBJ1-5|TRBV18|-|-
CASSPEAGESQPQHF
TGTGCCAGCTCACCTGAGGCAGGGGAAAGTCAGCCCCAGCATTTT
>TRBJ2-5|TRBV7-6|-|TRBD2
CASSFAGLAQETQYF
TGTGCCAGCAGCTTTGCAGGACTAGCTCAAGAGACCCAGTACTTC
>TRBJ2-7|TRBV5-1|-|-
CASSPRQSYPLEQYF
TGCGCCAGCAGCCCACGACAGTCTTACCCTCTCGAGCAGTACTTC
>TRBJ2-1|TRBV14|-|-
CASSRLDRYNEQFF
TGTGCCAGCAGCCGACTCGACAGGTACAATGAGCAGTTCTTC
>TRBJ1-5|TRBV6-5|-|-
CASSRHPNQPQHF
TGTGCCAGCAGCCGACACCCCAATCAGCCCCAGCATTTT
>TRBJ2-1|TRBV9|-|TRBD2
CASSLLAGLYNEQFF
TGTGCCAGCAGCCTTCTAGCGGGGTTATACAATGAGCAGTTCTTC
>TRBJ2-4|TRBV5-5|-|-
CASSRAQDTNIQYF
TGTGCCAGCAGCCGGGCTCAGGACACAAACATTCAGTACTTC
>TRBJ2-2|TRBV11-3|-|TRBD2
CASSYGTSGRGGELFF
TGTGCCAGCAGCTACGGGACTAGCGGGAGAGGCGGGGAGCTGTTTTTT
>TRBJ1-3|TRBV30|-|-
CAWNRDTGNTIYF
TGTGCCTGGAACAGGGACACTGGAAACACCATATATTTT
>TRBJ2-1|TRBV7-2|-|TRBD2
CASSFWTSGMPNEQFF
TGTGCCAGCAGCTTCTGGACTAGCGGGATGCCCAATGAGCAGTTCTTC
>TRBJ2-7|TRBV4-2|-|TRBD2
CASSQGLAGAYEQYF
TGTGCCAGCAGCCAAGGACTAGCGGGGGCCTACGAGCAGTACTTC
>TRBJ1-4|TRBV7-2|-|TRBD1
CASRPDREIATNEKLFF
TGTGCCAGCAGGCCAGACAGGGAGATTGCAACTAATGAAAAACTGTTTTTT
>TRBJ2-2|TRBV6-9|-|-
CASSLPEGTGELFF
TGTGCCAGCAGCTTGCCCGAGGGAACCGGGGAGCTGTTTTTT
>TRBJ1-2|TRBV7-9|-|-
CASSSLPSYGYTF
TGTGCCAGCAGCTCCCTACCCTCCTATGGCTACACCTTC
>TRBJ1-4|TRBV9|-|-
CASSPWGGQDEKLFF
TGTGCCAGCAGCCCGTGGGGAGGGCAGGATGAAAAACTGTTTTTT
>TRBJ2-5|TRBV10-3|-|-
CAISGGPETQYF
TGTGCCATCAGTGGGGGGCCGGAGACCCAGTACTTC
>TRBJ2-1|TRBV7-2|-|-
CASSLGWGGSYNEQFF
TGTGCCAGCAGCTTAGGGTGGGGCGGCTCCTACAATGAGCAGTTCTTC
>TRBJ2-5|TRBV29-1|-|-
CSVGEARTQYF
TGCAGCGTTGGGGAGGCCAGAACCCAGTACTTC